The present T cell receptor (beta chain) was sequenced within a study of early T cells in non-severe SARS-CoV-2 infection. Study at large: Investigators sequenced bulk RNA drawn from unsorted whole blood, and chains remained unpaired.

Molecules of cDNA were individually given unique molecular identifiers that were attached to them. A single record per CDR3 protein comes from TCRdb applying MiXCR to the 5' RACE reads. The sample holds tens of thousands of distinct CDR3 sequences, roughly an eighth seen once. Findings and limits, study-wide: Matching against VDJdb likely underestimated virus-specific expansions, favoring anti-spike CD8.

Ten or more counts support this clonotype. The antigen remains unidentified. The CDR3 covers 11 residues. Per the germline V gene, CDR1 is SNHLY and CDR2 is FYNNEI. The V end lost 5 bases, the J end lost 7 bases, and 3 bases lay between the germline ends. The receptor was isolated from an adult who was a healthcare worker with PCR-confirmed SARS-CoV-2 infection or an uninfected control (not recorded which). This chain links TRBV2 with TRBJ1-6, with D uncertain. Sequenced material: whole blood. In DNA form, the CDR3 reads TGTGCCAGCAGTAGGAATTCACCCCTCCACTTT. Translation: CASSRNSPLHF. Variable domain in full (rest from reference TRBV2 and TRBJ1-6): EPEVTQTPSHQVTQMGQEVILRCVPISNHLYFYWYRQILGQKVEFLVSFYNNEISEKSEIFDDQFSVERPDGSNFTLKIRSTKLEDSAMYFCASSRNSPLHFGNGTRLTVT.